This T cell receptor beta chain was recorded in a study of T cell clonotyping in hematopoietic cell transplantation. Sequencing used immunoSEQ multiplex PCR; TCRdb keeps in-frame clones, though not all of them. The sample includes more than 15,000 clones, over 90% of them seen just once. CDR1 SGHTA and CDR2 FQGNSA come from the germline V gene. V shed 5 bases and J shed 8 bases, with 18 bases lying between them. The length of the CDR3 is 14 residues. This TCR came from a man aged 40-55 years in good health. Some clones in this sample may be carry-over from other donors' samples. The sequencing sample was made of peripheral blood mononuclear cells. The V and J genes are TRBV7-2 and TRBJ1-1, with D possibly matching TRBD1 (6 bases). CDR3 in DNA: TGTGCCAGCAGCACCCCATACAGGGCCGGAGAAGCTTTCTTT. Translation: CASSTPYRAGEAFF.